What follows describes a single T cell receptor beta chain. Its binding antigen is unknown. Per-base qualities were not stored, and no clone one base away is much larger. The sample originates from a study of cytomegalovirus exposure and HLA in healthy donors (dated by TCRdb to about 2017). As for the study more broadly: In an earlier analysis of roughly 500 of the donors, 276 Gb of sequence data and 90 million to 120 million unique TCR beta sequences from 150 million to 200 million T cells were reported. An earlier analysis of some 500 of the donors applied high-throughput TCR beta sequencing to assess whether each TCR beta V gene segment acted as functional or pseudogenic. A later analysis re-examined previously published TCR beta repertoires from 610 or so donors and added high-resolution HLA genotyping to investigate patterns of TCR occurrence. Typing coverage differed by locus: A, B, C, DRB1 and DQB1 were typed in roughly 629-640 donors, DQA1 in about 510, DPA1 in some 610, and DPB1 in about 450. Donor age, sex, ethnicity and CMV serostatus were compiled together with the repertoire data. To predict cytomegalovirus infection status, the study combined high-throughput TCR immunosequencing, statistical association of individual TCRs with disease status, and machine learning. Among the roughly 410 genotyped donors, about 85% belonged to the genetic ancestry cluster associated with self-reported Caucasian donors. A later genetic analysis took genome-wide SNP genotypes for about 55% of the 666 donors and used that subset as a discovery cohort. The study profiled the T cell repertoires of hundreds of subjects by immunosequencing and related them to cytomegalovirus serostatus. The later analysis used no new phenotypic data to find candidate immune exposures, relying instead on TCR beta sequences and their occurrence across donors. The aim of the study was to test whether cataloging public T cell receptors could identify signatures of past pathogen exposure. Four or five DR-DQ haplotypes were handled as single units for association and clustering because linkage in the cohort was strong. An early release covering over 500 HLA-typed donors comprised roughly 300 gigabases of sequencing data and tens of millions of unique TCR sequences. Among about 370 genotyped donors of the cohort, an average of approximately 220,000 unique TCR beta nucleotide sequences was sequenced per donor, of which 15% to 20% were non-productive. Every repertoire in the discovery cohort had been generated on one and the same sequencing platform. Class I and class II HLA loci were covered by the typing at four-digit resolution. Along with the roughly 610-subject first cohort, a separate validation cohort of roughly 110 different subjects was used.

The CDR3 holds 13 amino acids from the cysteine to the phenylalanine. Only the CDR3 part of the read is kept: 39 bases, read in frame from the first base. V is clipped by 6 bases and J by 0 bases, and the sequence between their germline boundaries is 8 bases long. The germline V gene provides CDR1 SGHTA and CDR2 FQGNSA. Summary of the overall study and its limitations: For the cohort, immune exposure information was limited to CMV serostatus. Only TCR beta chains were sequenced in this cohort, and the absence of alpha or paired-chain data limited detectable features. In a later analysis, TCR association rates were found to vary across HLA loci, with the most associated TCRs seen for DRB1 alleles and the fewest for HLA-C alleles. Some 16 rarely observed V segments, including chromosome 9 orphons, were excluded from the earlier analysis of approximately 500 of the donors because counts were too low. An earlier analysis of some 560 of the donors showed that most TCR beta V segments appeared in productive rearrangements either about 87% or about 30% of the time, which broadly matched IMGT annotations. The authors suggested that the approach could potentially be extended to other disease states and immunological phenotypes. Linkage disequilibrium might explain the correlated functional status among segregating V segments, but an unknown experimental factor could not be ruled out. At a false discovery rate of 0.05, a later analysis linked 15,000 to 20,000 TCR beta sequences to specific HLA alleles. Most TCR sequences were observed very rarely across donors, whereas some public TCRs were present in many individuals. In vitro tests confirmed that a few of the cytomegalovirus-associated TCR beta chains recognize cytomegalovirus antigens. A further reported finding was that TCR beta sequences accurately predicted the HLA-A and HLA-B alleles for most subjects in the first cohort. HLA typing was unavailable for some donors at each locus, so association tests used only the typed subset. A later analysis found that most CMV-associated TCR beta chains appeared HLA-restricted, with HLA associations seemingly driven largely by CMV exposure. In a later genetic analysis, fewer N-insertions in productive TCRs were reported among donors in an Asian-associated ancestry cluster than the approximately 710-donor mean. A total of roughly 160 TCR beta chains were listed by the study as associated with cytomegalovirus. When HLA alleles, especially DR and DQ, strongly co-occurred, TCR associations were difficult to assign to individual alleles. The 87-base-pair reads could not distinguish some IMGT-functional V segments, including TRBV6-2 and TRBV6-3, so those segments were excluded. A cluster of highly shared sequence variants was judged likely to represent a technical artifact of the sequencing pipeline. Compared with equally common non-associated chains, HLA-associated TCR beta chains in a later analysis were more clonally expanded and had lower generation probabilities. Presence/absence analyses assumed roughly uniform sequencing depth across donors, an assumption that may not hold. In a later genetic analysis, a missense DCLRE1C variant was associated with V-gene and J-gene trimming of TCR beta chains, and the association was replicated in an independent cohort. The classifier was reported to diagnose cytomegalovirus status with high specificity and sensitivity in both the original and validation cohorts. In a later analysis, several top co-occurrence clusters were reported to appear linked to parvovirus B19, influenza, CMV and Epstein-Barr virus.

In total, roughly 670 healthy bone marrow donors made up the cohort. At the time of sampling, every cohort member was nominally healthy, though immune exposures that went unrecorded were likely present. The donor was CMV seronegative and was included in the group of about 400 seronegative cohort members. Every donor gave a peripheral blood sample, and the peripheral blood mononuclear cells from that sample were used for TCR beta sequencing. The Qiagen DNeasy Blood Extraction Kit was used to extract genomic DNA from the blood cell samples. The receptor library was made with the immunoSEQ multiplex PCR assay. For the multiplex PCR, a mixture combining 60 forward primers for TCR Vbeta segments and 13 reverse primers for TCR Jbeta segments was used. The CDR3 region of rearranged TCR beta genes was amplified from genomic DNA with a multiplex PCR assay. The amplified TCR beta libraries were sequenced on the Illumina HiSeq System as 87-base-pair reads. As for how the authors treated the data: A later analysis counted tens of millions of unique TCR beta chains across the approximately 700 repertoires, and some 12 million of these chains were shared by at least two donors. Raw reads were error-corrected and collapsed into unique sequences by a nearest-neighbor algorithm in which closely related sequences were merged to remove PCR and sequencing errors. CDR3 sequences were aligned to IMGT reference sequences to assign V, D and J gene segments. For a sequence to be retained, a match of at least six nucleotides to both a V gene segment and a J gene segment was required. A rearrangement was called productive if the CDR3 had no stop codons and remained in frame with V and J, and every other rearrangement was called non-productive. Following IMGT convention, CDR3 was defined as the stretch from the second conserved V-encoded cysteine up to the conserved J-encoded phenylalanine. The earlier analysis of fewer than 750 of the donors excluded sequences that lacked an unambiguous match to a single V gene segment. An earlier analysis of a few hundred of the donors classified V segments as functional when productive rearrangements were above 56.7% and as segregating when the standard deviation between donors was above 5%. A statistical classification framework was developed to diagnose cytomegalovirus status using the catalog of TCR beta chain sequences. V and J gene assignment, in a later analysis, came from comparing TCR nucleotide sequences with IMGT/GENE-DB human TR gene sequences. Using the TCRdist pipeline, a later analysis assigned CDR3 sequences along with most-parsimonious VDJ recombination scenarios. In a later analysis, every TCR beta chain was defined by the combination of its CDR3 amino acid sequence and its V-gene family, and reads without a unique V-gene family were dropped. In a later analysis, fewer than 650 highly shared, low-generation-probability nucleotide sequences were removed to address suspected cross-contamination and a sequencing artifact. A later analysis calculated a clonal expansion index for each public chain from normalized within-repertoire ranks of inferred template counts. A later analysis computed generation probabilities with a VDJ recombination model fitted to out-of-frame rearrangements, and checked the results against IGoR. In a later analysis, hypergeometric tests were used to score TCR-TCR, TCR-HLA and TCR-CMV co-occurrence, with a repertoire-size bias correction applied to TCR pairs. To estimate false discovery rates, a later analysis permuted the HLA or CMV assignments 20 times. In a later analysis, co-occurring TCRs were grouped using DBSCAN, with TCRdist sequence similarity added in when clustering inside HLA-allele-positive subsets. Co-occurrence clustering excluded repertoires with fewer than 30,000 or more than 120,000 public chains, plus five with anomalous nucleotide sharing. In its TCRdb copy, this immuneACCESS table keeps in-frame sequences only and misses some clones. Where compared with another copy, unresolved V genes explain less than half of these, and the others have no known cause. V and J calls plus clone size are reproduced from that table; the DNA served to infer D and trimming. This sample gives fewer than 250,000 clones in total; 65% to 80% of them show up just once. The ten biggest clones cover around 1% of the sample.

This TCR came from a woman between 35 and 50 years old in good health and CMV-seronegative. Material for sequencing was PBMCs. The rearrangement combines TRBV7-2 with TRBJ1-1, with the identity of the D gene unclear. The DNA reads as follows: TGTGCCAGCAGACAGAGTTTGAACACTGAAGCTTTCTTT. It codes for CASRQSLNTEAFF.